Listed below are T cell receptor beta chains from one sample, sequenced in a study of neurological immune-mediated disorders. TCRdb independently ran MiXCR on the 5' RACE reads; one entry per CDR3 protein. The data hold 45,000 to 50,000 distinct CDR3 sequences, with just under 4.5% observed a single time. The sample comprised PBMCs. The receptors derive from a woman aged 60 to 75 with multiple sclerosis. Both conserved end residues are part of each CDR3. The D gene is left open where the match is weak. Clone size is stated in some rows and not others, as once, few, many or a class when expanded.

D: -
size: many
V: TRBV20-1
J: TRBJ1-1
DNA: TGCAGTGCTAGCCAGGTTAGGGACACTGAAGCTTTCTTT
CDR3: CSASQVRDTEAFF

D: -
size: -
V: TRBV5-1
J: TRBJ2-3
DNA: TGCGCCAGCAGCTCGGACTTCACAGATACGCAGTATTTT
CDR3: CASSSDFTDTQYF

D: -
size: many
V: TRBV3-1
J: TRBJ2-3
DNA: TGTGCCAGCAGCCGACTAGGAGGGCTGGATACGCAGTATTTT
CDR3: CASSRLGGLDTQYF

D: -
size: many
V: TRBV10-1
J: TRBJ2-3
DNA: TGCGCCAGCAGTGAAACCCAGGATACGCAGTATTTT
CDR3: CASSETQDTQYF

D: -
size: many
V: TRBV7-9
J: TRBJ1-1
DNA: TGTGCCAGCAGCTCCTTCCGAGGGAAGGCTGAAGCTTTCTTT
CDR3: CASSSFRGKAEAFF

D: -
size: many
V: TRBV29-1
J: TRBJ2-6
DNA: TGCAGCGTTCGAATCCAGGGTACTGGGGCCAACGTCCTGACTTTC
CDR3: CSVRIQGTGANVLTF

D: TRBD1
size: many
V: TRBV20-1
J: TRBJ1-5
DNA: TGCAGTGCTAGAGCCCCAGGGGGCCATGGTCCCCAGCATTTT
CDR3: CSARAPGGHGPQHF

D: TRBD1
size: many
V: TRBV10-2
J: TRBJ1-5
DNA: TGCGCCAGCATGGGACAGTTGACAACGCCCCAGCATTTT
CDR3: CASMGQLTTPQHF

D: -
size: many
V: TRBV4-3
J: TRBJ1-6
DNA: TGCGCCAGCAGCCAAGATCGCAGGTCCGGCTCACCCCTCCACTTT
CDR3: CASSQDRRSGSPLHF

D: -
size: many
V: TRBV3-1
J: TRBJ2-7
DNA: TGTGCCAGCAGCCAAGATGAAAGGGGGTCGGACGAGCAGTACTTC
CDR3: CASSQDERGSDEQYF

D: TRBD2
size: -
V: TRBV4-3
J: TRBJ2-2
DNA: TGCGCCAGCAGCCCGGGACTAGCGGTCGGGGAGCTGTTTTTT
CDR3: CASSPGLAVGELFF

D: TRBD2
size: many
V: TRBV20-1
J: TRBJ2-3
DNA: TGCAGTGCTAGCCCGACGCTAGCGGGAGTCACAGATACGCAGTATTTT
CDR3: CSASPTLAGVTDTQYF

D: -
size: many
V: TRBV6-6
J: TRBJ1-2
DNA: TGTGCCAGCAGTTACGTTGACGGTATAAGCTACACCTTC
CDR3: CASSYVDGISYTF

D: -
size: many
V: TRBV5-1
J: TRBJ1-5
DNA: TGCGCCAGCAGCCCCCGGGGGGGTAGCAATCAGCCCCAGCATTTT
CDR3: CASSPRGGSNQPQHF

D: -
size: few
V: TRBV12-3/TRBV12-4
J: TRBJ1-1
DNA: TGTGCCAGCAGTTGGGGGGGGCGTAATGAAGCTTTCTTT
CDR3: CASSWGGRNEAFF

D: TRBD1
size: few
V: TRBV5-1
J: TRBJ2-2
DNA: TGCGCCAGCAGAGACCAGGGGGCCGGGGAGCTGTTTTTT
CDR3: CASRDQGAGELFF

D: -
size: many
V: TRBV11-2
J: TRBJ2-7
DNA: TGTGCCAGCAGTAGGACAACTGCCTACGAGCAGTACTTC
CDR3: CASSRTTAYEQYF

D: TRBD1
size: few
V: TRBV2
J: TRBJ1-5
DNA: TGTGCCAGCAGTGAATTCCCCTTACAGGGGGCCCAGCCCCAGAATTTT
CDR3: CASSEFPLQGAQPQNF

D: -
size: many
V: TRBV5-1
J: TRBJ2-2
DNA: TGCGCCAGCAGCTTGCAGGGAGCGACCACCGGGGAGCTGTTTTTT
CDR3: CASSLQGATTGELFF

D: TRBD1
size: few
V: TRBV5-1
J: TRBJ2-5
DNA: TGCGCCAGCAGCGTGGGACAGGGGGAAGAGACCCAGTACTTC
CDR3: CASSVGQGEETQYF

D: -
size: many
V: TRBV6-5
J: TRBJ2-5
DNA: TGTGCCAGCAGTTACTCGGCGGGACAAGAGACCCAGTACTTC
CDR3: CASSYSAGQETQYF

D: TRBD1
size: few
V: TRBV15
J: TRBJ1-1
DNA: TGTGCCACCAGCAGAGAAACAGGGGAAGGGGCTGAAGCTTTCTTT
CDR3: CATSRETGEGAEAFF

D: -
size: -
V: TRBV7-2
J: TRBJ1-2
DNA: TGTGCCAGCAGCTTAATGGCAGGCCTCGGCTATGGCTACACCTTC
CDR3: CASSLMAGLGYGYTF